This T cell receptor beta chain was obtained from a study of cytomegalovirus exposure and HLA in healthy donors. Vbeta (60) and Jbeta (13) primers were used in the PCR. How the authors handled the data: Per a later analysis, the number of unique TCR beta chains was around 79 million, of which 8.5 million to 11 million were shared. The assay was immunoSEQ multiplex PCR, and TCRdb's table has in-frame clones only and misses some. D and trimming come from the DNA, and the V and J calls and clone size come from that table. The sample yields 90,000 to 130,000 clones, about 79% seen once. Sequencing was performed on PBMCs. This receptor was obtained from a woman aged 18-30 years in good health and CMV-seropositive.

DNA of the CDR3: TGTGCCAGCAGTATACAGGGGGACACCGGGGAGCTGTTTTTT. It translates to CASSIQGDTGELFF. The chain carries TRBV28 and TRBJ2-2; 8 bases align to TRBD1. CDR3 length: 14 residues. J lost 3 bases, V lost 5 bases, and 2 bases had no gene match. Per germline, CDR1 MDHEN and CDR2 SYDVKM.